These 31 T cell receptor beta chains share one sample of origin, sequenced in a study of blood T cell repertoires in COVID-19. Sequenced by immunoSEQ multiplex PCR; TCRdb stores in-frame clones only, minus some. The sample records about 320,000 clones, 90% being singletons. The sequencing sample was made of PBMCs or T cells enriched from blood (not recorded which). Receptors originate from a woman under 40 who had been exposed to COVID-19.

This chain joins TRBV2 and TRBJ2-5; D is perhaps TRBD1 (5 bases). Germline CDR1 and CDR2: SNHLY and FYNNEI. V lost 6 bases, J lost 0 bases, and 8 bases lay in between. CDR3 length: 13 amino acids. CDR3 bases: TGTGCCAGCAGAAGACAGTACCAAGAGACCCAGTACTTC. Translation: CASRRQYQETQYF.

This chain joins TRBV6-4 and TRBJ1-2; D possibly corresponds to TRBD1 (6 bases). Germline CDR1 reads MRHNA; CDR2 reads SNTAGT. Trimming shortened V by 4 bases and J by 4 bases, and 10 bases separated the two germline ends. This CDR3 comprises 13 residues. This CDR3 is CASSGARGYGYTF. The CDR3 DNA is TGTGCCAGCAGTGGGGCCAGGGGCTATGGCTACACCTTC.

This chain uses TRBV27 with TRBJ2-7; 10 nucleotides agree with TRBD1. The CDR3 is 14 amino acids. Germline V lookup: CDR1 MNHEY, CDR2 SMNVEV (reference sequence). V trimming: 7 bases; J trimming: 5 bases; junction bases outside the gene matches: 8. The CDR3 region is CASNPGQGHDEQYF. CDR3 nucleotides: TGTGCCAGCAACCCGGGACAGGGGCACGACGAGCAGTACTTC.

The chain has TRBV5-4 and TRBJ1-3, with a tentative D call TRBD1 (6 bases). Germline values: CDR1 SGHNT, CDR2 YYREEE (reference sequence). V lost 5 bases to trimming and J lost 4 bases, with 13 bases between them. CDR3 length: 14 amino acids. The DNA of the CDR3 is TGTGCCAGCAGACAGGGCAATCAGGGAAACACCATATATTTT. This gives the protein CASRQGNQGNTIYF.

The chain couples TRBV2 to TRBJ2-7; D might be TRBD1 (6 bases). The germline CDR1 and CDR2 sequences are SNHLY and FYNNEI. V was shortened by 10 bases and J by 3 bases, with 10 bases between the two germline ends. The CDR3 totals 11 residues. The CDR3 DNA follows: TGTGCCACCAGGACAGACTACGAGCAGTACTTC. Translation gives CATRTDYEQYF.

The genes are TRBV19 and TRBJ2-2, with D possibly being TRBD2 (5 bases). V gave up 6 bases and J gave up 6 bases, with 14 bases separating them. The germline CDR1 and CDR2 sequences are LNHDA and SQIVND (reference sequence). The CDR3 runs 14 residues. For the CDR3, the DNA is TGTGCCAGTAGAGCGACTACCAACCCCGGGGAGCTGTTTTTT. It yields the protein CASRATTNPGELFF. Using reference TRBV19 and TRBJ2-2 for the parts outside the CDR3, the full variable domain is DGGITQSPKYLFRKEGQNVTLSCEQNLNHDAMYWYRQDPGQGLRLIYYSQIVNDFQKGDIAEGYSVSREKKESFPLTVTSAQKNPTAFYLCASRATTNPGELFFGEGSRLTVL.

The CDR3 DNA follows: TGTGCCAGTAGTTCTGTGGCAGGGGGCCCATACGAGCAGTACTTC. It yields the protein CASSSVAGGPYEQYF. The chain couples TRBV19 to TRBJ2-7; 8 bases are a match to TRBD1. The CDR3 extends over 15 amino acids. V dropped 5 bases and J dropped 4; count of bases not matched to a gene: 10. Germline V gene data show CDR1 as LNHDA and CDR2 as SQIVND (reference sequence).

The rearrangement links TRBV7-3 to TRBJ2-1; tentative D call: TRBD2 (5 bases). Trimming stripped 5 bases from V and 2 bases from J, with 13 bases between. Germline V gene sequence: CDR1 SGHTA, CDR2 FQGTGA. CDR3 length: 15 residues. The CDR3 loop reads CASSLLVTAYNEQFF. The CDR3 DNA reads TGTGCCAGCAGCCTACTAGTCACAGCCTACAATGAGCAGTTCTTC.

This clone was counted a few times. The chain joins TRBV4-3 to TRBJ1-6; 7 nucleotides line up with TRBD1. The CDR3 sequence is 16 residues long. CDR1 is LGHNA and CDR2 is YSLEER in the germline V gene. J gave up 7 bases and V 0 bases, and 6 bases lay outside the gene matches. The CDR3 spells CASSQDRGQINSPLHF. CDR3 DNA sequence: TGCGCCAGCAGCCAAGATAGGGGACAGATCAATTCACCCCTCCACTTT.

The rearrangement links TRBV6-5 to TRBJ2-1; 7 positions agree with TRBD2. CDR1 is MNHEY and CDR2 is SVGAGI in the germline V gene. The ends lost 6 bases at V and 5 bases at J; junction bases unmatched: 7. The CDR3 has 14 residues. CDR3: CASSRLGGDNEQFF. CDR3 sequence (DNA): TGTGCCAGCAGCCGACTTGGGGGGGACAATGAGCAGTTCTTC.

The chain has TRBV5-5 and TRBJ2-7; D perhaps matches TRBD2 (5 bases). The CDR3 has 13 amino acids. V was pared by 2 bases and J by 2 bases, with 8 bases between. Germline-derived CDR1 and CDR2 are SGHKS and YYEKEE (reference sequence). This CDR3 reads CASSLGGPYEQYF. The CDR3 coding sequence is TGTGCCAGCAGCTTAGGAGGTCCCTACGAGCAGTACTTC.

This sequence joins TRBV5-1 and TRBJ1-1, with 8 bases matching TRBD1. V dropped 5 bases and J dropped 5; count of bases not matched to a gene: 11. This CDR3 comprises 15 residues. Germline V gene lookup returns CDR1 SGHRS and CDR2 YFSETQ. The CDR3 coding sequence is TGCGCCAGCAGGGCCAGGGGGCGTATGGATACTGAAGCTTTCTTT. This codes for CASRARGRMDTEAFF.

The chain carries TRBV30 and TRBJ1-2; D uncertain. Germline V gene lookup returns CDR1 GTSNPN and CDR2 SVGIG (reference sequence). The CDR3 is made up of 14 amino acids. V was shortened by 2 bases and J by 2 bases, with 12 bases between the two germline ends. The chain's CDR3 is CAWSSSVRNYGYTF. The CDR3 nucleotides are TGTGCCTGGAGTTCCTCAGTCCGAAACTATGGCTACACCTTC.

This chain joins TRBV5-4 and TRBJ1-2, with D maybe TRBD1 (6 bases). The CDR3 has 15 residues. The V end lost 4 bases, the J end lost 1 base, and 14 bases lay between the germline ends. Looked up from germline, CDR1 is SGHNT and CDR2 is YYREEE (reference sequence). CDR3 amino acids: CASSEDRVFNYGYTF. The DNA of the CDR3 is TGTGCCAGCAGCGAGGACAGAGTCTTTAACTATGGCTACACCTTC.

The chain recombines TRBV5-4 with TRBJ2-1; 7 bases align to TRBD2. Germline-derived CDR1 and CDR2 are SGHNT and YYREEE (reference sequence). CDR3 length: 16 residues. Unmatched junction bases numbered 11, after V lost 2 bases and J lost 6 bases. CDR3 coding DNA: TGTGCCAGCAGCTTTACTCTTGGGGGGGTGTCCAATGAGCAGTTCTTC. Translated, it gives CASSFTLGGVSNEQFF.

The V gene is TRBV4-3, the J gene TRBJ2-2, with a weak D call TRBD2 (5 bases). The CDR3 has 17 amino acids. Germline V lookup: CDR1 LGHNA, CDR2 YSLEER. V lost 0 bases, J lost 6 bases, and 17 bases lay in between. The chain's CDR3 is CASSQDLNLRRSGELFF. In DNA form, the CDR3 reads TGCGCCAGCAGCCAAGATCTGAATCTTAGGAGGTCCGGGGAGCTGTTTTTT.

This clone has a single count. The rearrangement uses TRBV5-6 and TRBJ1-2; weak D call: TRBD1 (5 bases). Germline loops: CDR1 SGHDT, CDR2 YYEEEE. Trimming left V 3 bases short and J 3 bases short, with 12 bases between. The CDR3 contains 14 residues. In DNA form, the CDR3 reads TGTGCCAGCAGCTCGTCGGGGGGGTACTATGGCTACACCTTC. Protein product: CASSSSGGYYGYTF.

CDR3 residues: CAIRAPQNTEAFF. As DNA, the CDR3 is TGTGCCATCAGAGCACCCCAGAACACTGAAGCTTTCTTT. The rearrangement joins TRBV10-3 to TRBJ1-1; D is uncertain. The V and J ends lost 6 bases and 1 base respectively, with 9 bases between them. CDR1 is ENHRY and CDR2 is SYGVKD in the germline V gene. The CDR3 runs to 13 residues.

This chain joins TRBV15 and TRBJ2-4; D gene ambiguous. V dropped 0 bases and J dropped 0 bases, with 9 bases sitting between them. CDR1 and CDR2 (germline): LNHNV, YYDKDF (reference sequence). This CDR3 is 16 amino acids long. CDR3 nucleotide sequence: TGTGCCACCAGCAGAGAGTCCCGACTAGCCAAAAACATTCAGTACTTC. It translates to CATSRESRLAKNIQYF.

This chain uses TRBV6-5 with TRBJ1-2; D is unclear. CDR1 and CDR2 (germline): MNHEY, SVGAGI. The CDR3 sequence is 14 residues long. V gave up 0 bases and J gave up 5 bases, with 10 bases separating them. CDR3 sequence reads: CASSYSSTGYGYTF. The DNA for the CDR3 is TGTGCCAGCAGTTACTCGAGTACCGGTTATGGCTACACCTTC.

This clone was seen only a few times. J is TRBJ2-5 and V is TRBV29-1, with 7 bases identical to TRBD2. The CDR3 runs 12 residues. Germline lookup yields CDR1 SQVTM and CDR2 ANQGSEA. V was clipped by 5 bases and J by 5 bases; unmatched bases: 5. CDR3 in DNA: TGCAGCGTTCGCGGGGGTGAGGAGACCCAGTACTTC. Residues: CSVRGGEETQYF.

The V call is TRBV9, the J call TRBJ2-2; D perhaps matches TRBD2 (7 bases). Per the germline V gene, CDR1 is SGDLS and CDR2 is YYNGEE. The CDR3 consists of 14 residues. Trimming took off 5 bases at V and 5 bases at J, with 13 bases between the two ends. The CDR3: CASRGGATTGELFF. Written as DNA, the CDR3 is TGTGCCAGCAGAGGGGGGGCCACTACCGGGGAGCTGTTTTTT.

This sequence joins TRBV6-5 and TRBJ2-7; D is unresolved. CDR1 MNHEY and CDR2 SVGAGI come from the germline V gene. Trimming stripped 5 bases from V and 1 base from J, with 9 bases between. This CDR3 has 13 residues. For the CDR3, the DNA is TGTGCCAGCAGTACTCCTCCTTCCTACGAGCAGTACTTC. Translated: CASSTPPSYEQYF.

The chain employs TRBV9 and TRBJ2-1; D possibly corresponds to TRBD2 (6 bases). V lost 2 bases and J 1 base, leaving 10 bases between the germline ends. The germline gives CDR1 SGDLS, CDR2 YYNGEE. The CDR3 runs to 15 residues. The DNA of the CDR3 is TGTGCCAGCAGCGTGACCCGGGGGTCCTACAATGAGCAGTTCTTC. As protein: CASSVTRGSYNEQFF.

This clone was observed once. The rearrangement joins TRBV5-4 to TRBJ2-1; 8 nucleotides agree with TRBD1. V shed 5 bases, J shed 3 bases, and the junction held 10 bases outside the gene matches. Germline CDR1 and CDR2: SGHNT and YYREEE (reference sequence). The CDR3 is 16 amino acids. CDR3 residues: CASSNGGTGFYNEQFF. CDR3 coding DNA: TGTGCCAGCAGTAACGGCGGGACAGGATTCTACAATGAGCAGTTCTTC. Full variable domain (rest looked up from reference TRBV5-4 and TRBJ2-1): ETGVTQSPTHLIKTRGQQVTLRCSSQSGHNTVSWYQQALGQGPQFIFQYYREEENGRGNFPPRFSGLQFPNYSSELNVNALELDDSALYLCASSNGGTGFYNEQFFGPGTRLTVL.

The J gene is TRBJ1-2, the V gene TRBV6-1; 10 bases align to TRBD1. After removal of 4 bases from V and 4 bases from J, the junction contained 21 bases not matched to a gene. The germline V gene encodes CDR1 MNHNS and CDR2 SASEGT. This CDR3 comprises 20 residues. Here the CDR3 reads CASSVRPGQGGLQDTYGYTF. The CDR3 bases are TGTGCCAGCAGTGTCCGGCCCGGACAGGGGGGGCTCCAAGATACCTATGGCTACACCTTC.

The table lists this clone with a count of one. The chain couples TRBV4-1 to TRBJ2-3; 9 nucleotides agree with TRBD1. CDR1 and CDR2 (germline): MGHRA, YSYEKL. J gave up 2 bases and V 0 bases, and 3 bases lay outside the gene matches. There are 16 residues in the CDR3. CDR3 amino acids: CASSQDDRGITDTQYF. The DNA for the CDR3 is TGCGCCAGCAGCCAAGATGACAGGGGGATCACAGATACGCAGTATTTT.

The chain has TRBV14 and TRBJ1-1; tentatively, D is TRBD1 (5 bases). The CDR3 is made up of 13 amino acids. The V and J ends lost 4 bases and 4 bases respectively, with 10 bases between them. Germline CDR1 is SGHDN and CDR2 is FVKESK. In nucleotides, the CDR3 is TGTGCCAGCAGCCGGAATCAGGGCACTGAAGCTTTCTTT. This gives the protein CASSRNQGTEAFF.

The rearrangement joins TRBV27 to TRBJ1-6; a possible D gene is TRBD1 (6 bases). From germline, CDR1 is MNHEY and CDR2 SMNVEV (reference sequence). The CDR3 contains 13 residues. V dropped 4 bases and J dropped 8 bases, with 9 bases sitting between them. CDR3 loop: CASSSGVDSPLHF. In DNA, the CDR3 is TGTGCCAGCAGTTCAGGGGTTGATTCACCCCTCCACTTT.

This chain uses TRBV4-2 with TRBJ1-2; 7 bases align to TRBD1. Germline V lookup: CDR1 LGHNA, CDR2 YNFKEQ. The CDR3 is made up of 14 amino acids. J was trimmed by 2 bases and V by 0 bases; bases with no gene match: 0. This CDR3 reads CASSQEDRNYGYTF. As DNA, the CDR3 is TGTGCCAGCAGCCAAGAGGACAGGAACTATGGCTACACCTTC.

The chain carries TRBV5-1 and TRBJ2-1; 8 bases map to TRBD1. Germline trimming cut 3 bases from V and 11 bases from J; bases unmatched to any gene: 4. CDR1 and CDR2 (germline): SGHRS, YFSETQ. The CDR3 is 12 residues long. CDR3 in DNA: TGCGCCAGCAGCTCGGACAGGGCCAAGCAGTTCTTC. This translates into CASSSDRAKQFF.